This T cell receptor beta chain was recorded in a study of blood T cells in healthy people across ages. Findings and caveats of the study: When set beside aged donors, long-lived donors presented more naive CD4+ cells and higher diversity. Older individuals had lower TCR beta diversity per million T cells (the decline was roughly linear).

To note about this clonotype: Its antigen is as yet unknown.

Alongside a J-beta primer mix, a sample-barcoded 5' primer served in a second PCR lasting roughly 7 to 11 cycles. Template switching added a 12-random-nucleotide identifier to every cDNA molecule. TCRdb re-called the 5' RACE reads through MiXCR, storing one row per CDR3 protein. The sample records 1.5 million to 2 million distinct CDR3 sequences, about 30% being singletons. This sequence originates from a woman in her 30s in good health. The sequencing sample was made of blood.

The CDR3 sequence is CASSGGRSDEQFF. CDR3 DNA: TGTGCCAGCAGCGGGGGCCGCTCGGATGAGCAGTTCTTC. This chain connects TRBV7-9 to TRBJ2-1, with D perhaps TRBD1 (6 bases). V lost 5 bases to trimming and J lost 8 bases, with 13 bases between them. The CDR3 consists of 13 residues. Germline CDR1 and CDR2: SEHNR and FQNEAQ (reference sequence).